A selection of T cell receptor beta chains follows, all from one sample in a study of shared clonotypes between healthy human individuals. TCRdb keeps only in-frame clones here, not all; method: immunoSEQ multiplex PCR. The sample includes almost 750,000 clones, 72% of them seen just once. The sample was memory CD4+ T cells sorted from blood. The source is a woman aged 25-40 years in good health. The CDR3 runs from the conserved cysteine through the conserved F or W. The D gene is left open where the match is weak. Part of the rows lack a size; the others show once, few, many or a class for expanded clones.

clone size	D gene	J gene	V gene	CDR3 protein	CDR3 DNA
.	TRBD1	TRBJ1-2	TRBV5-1	CASRGQEANYGYTF	TGCGCCAGCAGGGGACAGGAGGCTAACTATGGCTACACCTTC
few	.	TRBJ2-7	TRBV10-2	CASTLGGRYNEQYF	TGCGCCAGCACCCTAGGTGGCAGGTATAACGAGCAGTACTTC
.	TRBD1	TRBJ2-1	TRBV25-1	CASSERQGPNNEQFF	TGTGCCAGCAGTGAGCGACAGGGGCCTAACAATGAGCAGTTCTTC
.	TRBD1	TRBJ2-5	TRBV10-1	CASSGDRVTQETQYF	TGCGCCAGCAGTGGGGACAGGGTGACACAAGAGACCCAGTACTTC
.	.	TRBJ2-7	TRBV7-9	CASSLARAYEQYF	TGTGCCAGCAGCTTAGCCAGGGCCTACGAGCAGTACTTC
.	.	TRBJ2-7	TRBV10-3	CASSYGLGPSYEQYF	TGTGCCAGCAGTTACGGTCTAGGACCGTCCTACGAGCAGTACTTC
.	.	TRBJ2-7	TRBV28	CASSLFHRDGRPIADEQYF	TGTGCCAGCAGTTTATTTCACCGGGACGGAAGACCGATTGCGGACGAGCAGTACTTC
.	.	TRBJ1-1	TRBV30	CAWIKRESLNTEAFF	TGTGCCTGGATAAAACGTGAATCCCTGAACACTGAAGCTTTCTTT
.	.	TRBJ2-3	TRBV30	CAWKSGTDTQYF	TGTGCCTGGAAGTCCGGCACAGATACGCAGTATTTT
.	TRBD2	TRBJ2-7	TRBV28	CASSPAGLHQLKQYF	TGTGCCAGCAGTCCAGCGGGACTACACCAGTTAAAGCAGTACTTC
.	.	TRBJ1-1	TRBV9	CASSVVEGGTEAFF	TGTGCCAGCAGCGTAGTTGAGGGAGGCACTGAAGCTTTCTTT
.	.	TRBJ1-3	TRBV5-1	CASSSGTSGNTIYF	TGCGCCAGCAGCTCCGGAACCTCTGGAAACACCATATATTTT
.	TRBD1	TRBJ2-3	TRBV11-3	CASSPGTGVTDTQYF	TGTGCCAGCAGCCCAGGGACAGGGGTCACAGATACGCAGTATTTT
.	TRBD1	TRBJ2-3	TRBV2	CAISQGRATQYF	TGTGCCATCTCACAGGGGCGGGCCACGCAGTATTTT
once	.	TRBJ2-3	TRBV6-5	CASSRRGGTDTQYF	TGTGCCAGCAGTAGAAGGGGGGGCACAGATACGCAGTATTTT
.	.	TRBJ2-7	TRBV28	CASSLRGTLSYEQYF	TGTGCCAGCAGTTTACGGGGGACCCTCTCCTACGAGCAGTACTTC
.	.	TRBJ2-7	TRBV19	CASSIGAGVIYEQYF	TGTGCCAGTAGTATAGGCGCAGGGGTAATCTACGAGCAGTACTTC
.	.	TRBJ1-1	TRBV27	CASSFLLGNTEAFF	TGTGCCAGCAGTTTCCTGTTGGGGAACACTGAAGCTTTCTTT
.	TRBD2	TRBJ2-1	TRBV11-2	CASSLDLASGVSQQFF	TGTGCCAGCAGCTTAGATCTGGCTAGCGGTGTATCTCAGCAGTTCTTC
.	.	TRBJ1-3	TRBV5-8	CASFDGRSGNTIYF	TGTGCCAGTTTCGACGGACGGTCTGGAAACACCATATATTTT
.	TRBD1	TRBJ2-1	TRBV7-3	CASSATGARHNEQFF	TGTGCCAGCAGCGCGACAGGGGCCCGCCACAATGAGCAGTTCTTC
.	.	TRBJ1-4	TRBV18	CASSANRALNEKLFF	TGTGCCAGCTCCGCGAACCGGGCCCTTAATGAAAAACTGTTTTTT
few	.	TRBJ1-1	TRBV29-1	CSVLNQGRGTEAFF	TGCAGCGTACTAAACCAGGGGAGGGGCACTGAAGCTTTCTTT
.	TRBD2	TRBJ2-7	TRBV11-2	CASSLDGLAGIYEQYF	TGTGCCAGCAGCTTAGACGGACTAGCGGGGATCTACGAGCAGTACTTC
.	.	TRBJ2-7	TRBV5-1	CASSGGGLSSYEQYF	TGCGCCAGCAGCGGGGGCGGACTGAGCTCCTACGAGCAGTACTTC
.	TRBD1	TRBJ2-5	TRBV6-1	CASSAGQRRETQYF	TGTGCCAGCAGTGCGGGACAGCGTAGAGAGACCCAGTACTTC
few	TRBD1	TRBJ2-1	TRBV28	CASSARDRDRNEQFF	TGTGCCAGCAGTGCCCGGGACAGGGATCGTAATGAGCAGTTCTTC
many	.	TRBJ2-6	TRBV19	CASTKGTGSGANVLTF	TGTGCCAGTACCAAAGGGACGGGCTCTGGGGCCAACGTCCTGACTTTC
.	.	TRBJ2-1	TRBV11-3	CASSLSYNNEQFF	TGTGCCAGCAGCTTGAGCTACAACAATGAGCAGTTCTTC
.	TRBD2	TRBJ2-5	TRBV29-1	CSAEGLAGETQYF	TGCAGCGCCGAAGGACTAGCGGGAGAGACCCAGTACTTC
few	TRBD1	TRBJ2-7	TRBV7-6	CASSLVPPTGVPYEQYF	TGTGCCAGCAGCTTAGTACCGCCCACAGGGGTCCCCTACGAGCAGTACTTC
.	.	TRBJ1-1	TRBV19	CASSVGRGLTEAFF	TGTGCCAGTAGTGTTGGACGTGGTTTAACTGAAGCTTTCTTT
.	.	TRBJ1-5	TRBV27	CASSLSGGRAFLPQHF	TGTGCCAGCAGTTTATCGGGAGGCAGGGCGTTTCTGCCCCAGCATTTT
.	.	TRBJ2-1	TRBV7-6	CASSPAGGAYNEQFF	TGTGCCAGCAGCCCCGCCGGGGGAGCGTACAATGAGCAGTTCTTC
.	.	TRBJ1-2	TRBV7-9	CASSLDVMVSYGYTF	TGTGCCAGCAGCTTAGATGTGATGGTCAGCTATGGCTACACCTTC
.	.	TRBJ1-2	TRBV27	CASRYGSASNYGYTF	TGTGCCAGCAGATATGGGTCAGCCTCGAACTATGGCTACACCTTC
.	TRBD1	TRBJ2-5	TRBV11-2	CASSLAFGQGTETQYF	TGTGCCAGCAGCCTAGCTTTCGGACAGGGAACAGAGACCCAGTACTTC